This T cell receptor (beta chain) was sequenced during a study of blood T cell repertoires in COVID-19. The cohort comprised adults aged 18 to 89 years residing in approximately 22 US areas. Cohort allocation depended upon clinical history that participants reported. In Cohort 3, a recovered donor had either two negative PCRs, clearance, or symptom resolution. In the study's own analysis: Nucleated cell number was recorded as an estimate derived from reference gene primer amplification. Using immunoSEQ multiplex PCR, the repertoire was profiled, and TCRdb retains in-frame clones only, with some absent. The V and J calls and clone size were taken over from that table, and D and trimming were inferred from the DNA. Here the sample spans a few hundred thousand clones, 80% to 90% being singletons. Trimming removed 5 bases from V and 6 bases from J, with 5 bases in between. The CDR3 has 11 residues.

The sequenced sample consisted of PBMCs or T cells enriched from blood (not recorded which). The TCR originated in a woman aged 18-30 years who had recovered from COVID-19. The gene calls are TRBV12-3 or TRBV12-4 and TRBJ1-5, with D hard to call. The CDR3 DNA follows: TGTGCCAGCAGTGTGGCTCAGCCCCAGCATTTT. It codes for CASSVAQPQHF.